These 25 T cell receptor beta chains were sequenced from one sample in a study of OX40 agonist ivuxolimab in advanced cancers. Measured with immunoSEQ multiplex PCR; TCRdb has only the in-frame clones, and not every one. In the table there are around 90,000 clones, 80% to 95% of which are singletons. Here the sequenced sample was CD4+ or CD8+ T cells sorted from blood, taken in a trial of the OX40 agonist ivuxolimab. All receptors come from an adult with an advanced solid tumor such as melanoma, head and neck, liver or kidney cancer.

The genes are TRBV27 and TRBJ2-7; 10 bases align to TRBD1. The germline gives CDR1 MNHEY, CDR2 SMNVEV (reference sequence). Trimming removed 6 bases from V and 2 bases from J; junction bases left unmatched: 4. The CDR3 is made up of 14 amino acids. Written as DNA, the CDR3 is TGTGCCAGCAGACTGGGACAGGGGACCTACGAGCAGTACTTC. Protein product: CASRLGQGTYEQYF.

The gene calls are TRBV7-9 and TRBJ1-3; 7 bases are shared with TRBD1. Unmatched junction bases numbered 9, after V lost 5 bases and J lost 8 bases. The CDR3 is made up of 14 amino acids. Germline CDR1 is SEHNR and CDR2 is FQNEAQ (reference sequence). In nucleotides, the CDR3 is TGTGCCAGCAGCGAGCGGCGGACAGGTGACACCATATATTTT. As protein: CASSERRTGDTIYF.

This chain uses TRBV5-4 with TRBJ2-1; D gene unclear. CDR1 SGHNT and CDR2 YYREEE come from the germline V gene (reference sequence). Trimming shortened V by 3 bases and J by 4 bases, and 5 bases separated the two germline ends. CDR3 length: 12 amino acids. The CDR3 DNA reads TGTGCCAGCAGCTCCGGATACAATGAGCAGTTCTTC. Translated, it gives CASSSGYNEQFF.

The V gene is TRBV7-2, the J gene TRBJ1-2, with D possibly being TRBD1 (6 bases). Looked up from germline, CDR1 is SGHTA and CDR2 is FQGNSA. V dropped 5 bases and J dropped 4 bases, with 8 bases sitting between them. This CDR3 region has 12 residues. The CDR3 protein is CASSKQGYGYTF. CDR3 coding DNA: TGTGCCAGCAGCAAACAGGGCTATGGCTACACCTTC.

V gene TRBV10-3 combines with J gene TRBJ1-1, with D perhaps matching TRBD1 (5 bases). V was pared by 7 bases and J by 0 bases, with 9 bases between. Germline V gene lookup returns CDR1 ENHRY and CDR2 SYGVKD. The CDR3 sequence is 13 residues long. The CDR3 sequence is CAINQGLNTEAFF. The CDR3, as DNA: TGTGCCATCAACCAGGGCCTGAACACTGAAGCTTTCTTT.

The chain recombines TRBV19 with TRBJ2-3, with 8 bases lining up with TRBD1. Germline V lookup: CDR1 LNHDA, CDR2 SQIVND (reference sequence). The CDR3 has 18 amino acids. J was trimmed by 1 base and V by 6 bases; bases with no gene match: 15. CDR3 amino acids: CASSQGRAGGRGTDTQYF. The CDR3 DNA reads TGTGCCAGTAGCCAGGGTAGGGCAGGGGGCCGCGGCACAGATACGCAGTATTTT.

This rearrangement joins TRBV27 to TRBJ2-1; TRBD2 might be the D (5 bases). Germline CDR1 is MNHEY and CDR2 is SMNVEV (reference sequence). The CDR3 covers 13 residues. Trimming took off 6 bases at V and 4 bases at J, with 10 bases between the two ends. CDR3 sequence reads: CASRQAVYNEQFF. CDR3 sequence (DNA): TGTGCCAGCAGACAAGCGGTTTACAATGAGCAGTTCTTC.

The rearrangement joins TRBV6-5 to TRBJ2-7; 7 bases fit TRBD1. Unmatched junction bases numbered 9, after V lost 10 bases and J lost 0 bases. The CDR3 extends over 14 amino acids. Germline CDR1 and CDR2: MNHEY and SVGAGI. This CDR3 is CATQDRVSSYEQYF. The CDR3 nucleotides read TGTGCCACCCAAGACAGGGTGAGCTCCTACGAGCAGTACTTC.

Here the CDR3 DNA reads TGCGCCAGCAGCCAGACGACCTTTCAAGAGACCCAGTACTTC. Residues: CASSQTTFQETQYF. J is TRBJ2-5 and V is TRBV4-3; D is uncertain. Germline CDR1 and CDR2: LGHNA and YSLEER. The CDR3 has 14 residues. V lost 3 bases, J lost 2 bases, and 10 bases lay in between.

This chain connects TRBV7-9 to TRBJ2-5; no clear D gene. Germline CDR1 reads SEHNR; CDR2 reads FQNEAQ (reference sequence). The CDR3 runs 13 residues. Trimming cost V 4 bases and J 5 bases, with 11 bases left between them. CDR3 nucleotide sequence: TGTGCCAGCAGCTACACCTCGCCGGAGACCCAGTACTTC. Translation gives CASSYTSPETQYF.

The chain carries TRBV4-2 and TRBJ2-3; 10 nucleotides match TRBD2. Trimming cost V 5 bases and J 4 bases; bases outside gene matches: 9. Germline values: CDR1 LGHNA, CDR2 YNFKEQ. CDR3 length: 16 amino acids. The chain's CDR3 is CASSAVLAGEADTQYF. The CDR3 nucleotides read TGTGCCAGCAGCGCCGTCCTAGCGGGAGAAGCAGATACGCAGTATTTT.

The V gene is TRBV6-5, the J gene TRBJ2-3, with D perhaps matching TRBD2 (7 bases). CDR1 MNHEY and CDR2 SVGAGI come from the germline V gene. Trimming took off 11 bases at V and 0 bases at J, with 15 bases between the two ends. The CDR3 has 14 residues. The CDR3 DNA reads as TGTGCCCTACGGGGGGCAGGCAGCACAGATACGCAGTATTTT. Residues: CALRGAGSTDTQYF.

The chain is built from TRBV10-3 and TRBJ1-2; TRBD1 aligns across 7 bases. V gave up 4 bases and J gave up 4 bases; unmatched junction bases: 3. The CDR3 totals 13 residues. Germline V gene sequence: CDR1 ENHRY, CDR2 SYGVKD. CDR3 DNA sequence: TGTGCCATCAGTGCGGGACAGATCTATGGCTACACCTTC. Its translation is CAISAGQIYGYTF.

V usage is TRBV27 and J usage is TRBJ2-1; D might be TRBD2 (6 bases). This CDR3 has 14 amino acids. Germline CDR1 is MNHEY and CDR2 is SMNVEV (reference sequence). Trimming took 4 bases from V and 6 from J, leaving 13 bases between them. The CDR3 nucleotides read TGTGCCAGCAGTTCCTATACGACTAGCAATGAGCAGTTCTTC. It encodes CASSSYTTSNEQFF.

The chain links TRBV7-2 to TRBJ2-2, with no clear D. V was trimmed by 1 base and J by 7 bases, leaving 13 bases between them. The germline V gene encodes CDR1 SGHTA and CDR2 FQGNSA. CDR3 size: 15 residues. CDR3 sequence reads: CASSLGGVVSGELFF. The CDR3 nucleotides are TGTGCCAGCAGCTTAGGTGGGGTAGTCAGCGGGGAGCTGTTTTTT.

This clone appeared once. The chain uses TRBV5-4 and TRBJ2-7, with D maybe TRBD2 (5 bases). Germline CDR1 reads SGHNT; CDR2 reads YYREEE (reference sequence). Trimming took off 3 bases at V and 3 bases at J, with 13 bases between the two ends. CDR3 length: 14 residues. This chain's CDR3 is CASSSRDGNYEQYF. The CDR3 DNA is TGTGCCAGCAGCTCCCGCGACGGGAACTACGAGCAGTACTTC.

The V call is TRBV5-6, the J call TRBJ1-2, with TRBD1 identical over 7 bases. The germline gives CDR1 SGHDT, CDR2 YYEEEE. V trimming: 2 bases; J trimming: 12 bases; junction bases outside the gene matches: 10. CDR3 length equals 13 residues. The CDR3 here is CASSFNRDSSNTF. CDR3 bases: TGTGCCAGCAGCTTCAACCGGGACAGCTCTAACACCTTC.

CDR3 in DNA: TGTGCCAGCAGCTTAGCGCTGACAGGGCGAGAGACCCAGTACTTC. Amino acids: CASSLALTGRETQYF. V usage is TRBV7-9 and J usage is TRBJ2-5; 7 bases agree with TRBD1. Germline assignment: CDR1 SEHNR and CDR2 FQNEAQ (reference sequence). The CDR3 sequence is 15 residues long. V shed 0 bases, J shed 4 bases, and the junction held 5 bases outside the gene matches.

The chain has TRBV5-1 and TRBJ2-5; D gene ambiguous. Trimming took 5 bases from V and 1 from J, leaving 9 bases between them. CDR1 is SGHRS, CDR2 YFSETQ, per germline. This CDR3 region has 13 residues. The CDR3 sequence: CASRNGRQETQYF. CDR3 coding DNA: TGCGCCAGCAGAAACGGACGCCAAGAGACCCAGTACTTC.

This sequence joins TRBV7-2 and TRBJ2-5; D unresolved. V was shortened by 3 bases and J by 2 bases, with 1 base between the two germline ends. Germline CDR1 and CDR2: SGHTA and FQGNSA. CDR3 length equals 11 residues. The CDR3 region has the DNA TGTGCCAGCAGCTTGCAAGAGACCCAGTACTTC. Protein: CASSLQETQYF.

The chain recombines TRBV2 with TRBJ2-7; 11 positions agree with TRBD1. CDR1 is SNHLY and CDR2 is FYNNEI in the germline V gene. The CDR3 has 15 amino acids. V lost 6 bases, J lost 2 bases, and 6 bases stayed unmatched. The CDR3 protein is CASSPGTGGPYEQYF. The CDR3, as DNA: TGTGCCAGCAGCCCCGGGACAGGGGGTCCCTACGAGCAGTACTTC.

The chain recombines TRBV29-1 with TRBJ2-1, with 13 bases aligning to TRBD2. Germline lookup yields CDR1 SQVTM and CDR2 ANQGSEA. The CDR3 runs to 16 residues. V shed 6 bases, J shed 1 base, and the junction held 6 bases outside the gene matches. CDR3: CSVAGLAGSSYNEQFF. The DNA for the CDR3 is TGCAGCGTCGCGGGACTAGCGGGAAGTTCCTACAATGAGCAGTTCTTC.

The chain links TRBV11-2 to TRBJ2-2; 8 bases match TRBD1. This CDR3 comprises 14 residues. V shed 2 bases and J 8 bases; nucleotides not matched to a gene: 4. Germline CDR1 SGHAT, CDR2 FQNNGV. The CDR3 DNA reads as TGTGCCAGCAGCTTATGGGACAGGTCTGGGGAGCTGTTTTTT. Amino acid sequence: CASSLWDRSGELFF. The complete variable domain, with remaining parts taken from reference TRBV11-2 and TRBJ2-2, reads EAGVAQSPRYKIIEKRQSVAFWCNPISGHATLYWYQQILGQGPKLLIQFQNNGVVDDSQLPKDRFSAERLKGVDSTLKIQPAKLEDSAVYLCASSLWDRSGELFFGEGSRLTVL.

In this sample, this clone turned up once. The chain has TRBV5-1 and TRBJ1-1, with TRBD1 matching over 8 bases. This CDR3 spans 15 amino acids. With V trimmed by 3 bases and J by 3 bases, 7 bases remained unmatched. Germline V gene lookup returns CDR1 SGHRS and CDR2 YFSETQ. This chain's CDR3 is CASSWGGQGHTEAFF. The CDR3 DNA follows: TGCGCCAGCAGCTGGGGAGGACAGGGCCACACTGAAGCTTTCTTT.

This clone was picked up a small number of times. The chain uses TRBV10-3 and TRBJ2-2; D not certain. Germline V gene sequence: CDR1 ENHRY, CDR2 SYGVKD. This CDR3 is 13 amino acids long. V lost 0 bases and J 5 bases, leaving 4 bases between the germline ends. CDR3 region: CAISESGTGELFF. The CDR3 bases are TGTGCCATCAGTGAGTCGGGAACCGGGGAGCTGTTTTTT.